Given below is one T cell receptor beta chain in context. The antigen is undetermined. The data stem from a study of response to subunit inactivated influenza vaccine. Overall study results and limits: T cells newly recruited by each seasonal influenza vaccination are few, the authors suggested.

TCRdb redid the calling of the RT-PCR reads with MiXCR, one entry per CDR3 protein. The table includes 150,000 or so distinct CDR3 sequences, approximately 11% detected once. This CDR3 is 17 amino acids long. Trimming removed 2 bases from V and 5 bases from J; junction bases left unmatched: 6. The V gene's germline CDR1 is MNHEY and CDR2 SVGAGI. The origin of this receptor is a man aged 50 to 69 who received an inactivated influenza vaccine. Sequenced material: CD8+ T cells sorted from PBMCs, taken 23 months after vaccination. The rearrangement uses TRBV6-5 and TRBJ2-1; 13 bases are shared with TRBD2. In nucleotides, the CDR3 is TGTGCCAGCAGTTACCGAGGACTAGCGGGAGAGGACAATGAGCAGTTCTTC. As protein: CASSYRGLAGEDNEQFF.